The clone carrying this TCR beta chain has more than one count but fewer than ten. In TCRdb, the 5' RACE reads were re-called with MiXCR into one record per CDR3 protein. There are roughly 600,000 distinct CDR3 sequences in the sample; over 15% occur only once, and around 11% lies in the top ten. This record belongs to a study of T-cell memory formation after mild COVID-19. V was shortened by 8 bases and J by 1 base, with 13 bases between the two germline ends. The CDR3 runs 14 residues. Germline CDR1 is PRHDT and CDR2 is FYEKMQ (reference sequence). Sequencing was done on a sample of PBMCs or a T cell subset sorted from them (not recorded which). The TCR originated in an adult woman who had mild COVID-19 (a few samples of this study predate the infection). Cell type and time point are not known. The chain carries TRBV13 and TRBJ2-3, with D tentatively TRBD2 (6 bases). The CDR3 spells CASGRGGRTDTQYF. The CDR3 DNA follows: TGTGCCAGCGGACGGGGAGGCCGCACAGATACGCAGTATTTT.